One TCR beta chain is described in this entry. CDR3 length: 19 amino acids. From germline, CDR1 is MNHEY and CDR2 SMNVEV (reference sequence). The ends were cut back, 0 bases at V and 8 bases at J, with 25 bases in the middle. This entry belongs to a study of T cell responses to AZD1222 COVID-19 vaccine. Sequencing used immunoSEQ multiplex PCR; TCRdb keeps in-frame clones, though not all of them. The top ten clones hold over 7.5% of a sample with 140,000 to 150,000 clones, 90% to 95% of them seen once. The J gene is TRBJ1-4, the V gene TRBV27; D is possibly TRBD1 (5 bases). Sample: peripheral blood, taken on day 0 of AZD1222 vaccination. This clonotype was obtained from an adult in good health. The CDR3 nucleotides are TGTGCCAGCAGTTTATCTGCCTGGGGGTTTAGGGTGTCTCGGGAAAAACTGTTTTTT. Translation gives CASSLSAWGFRVSREKLFF. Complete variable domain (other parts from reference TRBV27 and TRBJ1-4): EAQVTQNPRYLITVTGKKLTVTCSQNMNHEYMSWYRQDPGLGLRQIYYSMNVEVTDKGDVPEGYKVSRKEKRNFPLILESPSPNQTSLYFCASSLSAWGFRVSREKLFFGSGTQLSVL.